The 23 T cell receptor beta chains below were found in one sample sequenced in a study of Siglec-9 on CD8 T cells in melanoma. Using immunoSEQ multiplex PCR, the repertoire was profiled, and TCRdb retains in-frame clones only, with some absent. The sample consists of about 36,000 clones, around 81% of them appearing once. Sequencing input: Siglec-9- CD8+ T cells sorted from blood. These receptors all stem from a human donor in good health.

The rearrangement uses TRBV7-3 and TRBJ2-2; the match to TRBD2 covers 7 bases. The CDR3 has 15 amino acids. V lost 3 bases and J lost 0; bases outside the gene matches: 1. The germline V gene has CDR1 SGHTA and CDR2 FQGTGA. This CDR3 reads CASSFSGANTGELFF. Written as DNA, the CDR3 is TGTGCCAGCAGCTTCAGCGGGGCGAACACCGGGGAGCTGTTTTTT.

This chain joins TRBV11-2 and TRBJ2-3, with D hard to call. The CDR3 totals 15 residues. Germline loops: CDR1 SGHAT, CDR2 FQNNGV. V lost 1 base and J 4 bases, leaving 12 bases between the germline ends. The CDR3 bases are TGTGCCAGCAGCTTAGTTGGTAGCCCGGCAGATACGCAGTATTTT. It specifies CASSLVGSPADTQYF.

V and J are TRBV29-1 and TRBJ2-7; maybe TRBD1 (5 bases). Germline V gene sequence: CDR1 SQVTM, CDR2 ANQGSEA. The germline V and J ends were trimmed by 7 bases and 0 bases, with 13 bases remaining between them. The CDR3 is made up of 13 amino acids. The CDR3 protein is CSGRSGLSYEQYF. CDR3 DNA: TGCAGCGGAAGGTCAGGGCTCTCCTACGAGCAGTACTTC.

The chain links TRBV10-3 to TRBJ2-3; 14 positions agree with TRBD2. With V trimmed by 6 bases and J by 7 bases, 6 bases remained unmatched. The CDR3 is 15 residues long. The V gene's germline CDR1 is ENHRY and CDR2 SYGVKD. In DNA form, the CDR3 reads TGTGCCATCAGGACTAGCGGGAGGGCCTCTTATACGCAGTATTTT. This gives the protein CAIRTSGRASYTQYF.

This rearrangement joins TRBV28 to TRBJ2-1; D uncertain. The CDR3 is 14 amino acids. Per germline, CDR1 MDHEN and CDR2 SYDVKM. The V gene lost 6 bases and the J gene lost 4 bases, with 13 bases spanning the gap. The DNA for the CDR3 is TGTGCCAGCAGCCAGGCTCGAGGATACAATGAGCAGTTCTTC. Protein product: CASSQARGYNEQFF.

This chain uses TRBV13 with TRBJ1-2, with D perhaps TRBD1 (6 bases). The ends were cut back, 4 bases at V and 8 bases at J, with 17 bases in the middle. CDR3 length equals 14 residues. Per germline, CDR1 PRHDT and CDR2 FYEKMQ (reference sequence). CDR3 residues: CASSWASGARGYTF. The CDR3 DNA follows: TGTGCCAGCAGCTGGGCCTCAGGGGCGCGCGGCTACACCTTC.

J is TRBJ2-1 and V is TRBV7-9; weak D call: TRBD2 (7 bases). CDR3 length: 15 residues. Germline V lookup: CDR1 SEHNR, CDR2 FQNEAQ (reference sequence). V was cut by 7 bases and J by 2 bases, with 15 bases left in between. The DNA for the CDR3 is TGTGCCAGCAAAGGGGGAGGGGGACCCTACAATGAGCAGTTCTTC. It yields the protein CASKGGGGPYNEQFF.

The chain uses TRBV5-1 and TRBJ1-4; D is unclear. The CDR3 sequence is 16 residues long. Germline CDR1 reads SGHRS; CDR2 reads YFSETQ. Trimming left V 4 bases short and J 7 bases short, with 20 bases between. The CDR3 spells CASSPREARFLEKLFF. In DNA, the CDR3 is TGCGCCAGCAGCCCACGGGAGGCCCGCTTCCTTGAAAAACTGTTTTTT.

The chain recombines TRBV28 with TRBJ2-7, with 8 bases matching TRBD2. The CDR3 has 15 amino acids. Germline CDR1 reads MDHEN; CDR2 reads SYDVKM. V lost 1 base and J lost 2; bases outside the gene matches: 4. The chain's CDR3 is CASSLSREGTYEQYF. CDR3 nucleotide sequence: TGTGCCAGCAGTTTATCCCGGGAGGGCACCTACGAGCAGTACTTC.

The genes are TRBV4-1 and TRBJ1-1; 10 bases match TRBD1. CDR1 MGHRA and CDR2 YSYEKL come from the germline V gene. CDR3 length: 18 amino acids. V shed 2 bases and J 6 bases; nucleotides not matched to a gene: 15. Here the CDR3 reads CASSQTYGQGEKGAEAFF. CDR3 DNA sequence: TGCGCCAGCAGCCAAACTTATGGACAGGGGGAAAAAGGAGCTGAAGCTTTCTTT.

This clone was seen once. V gene TRBV15 combines with J gene TRBJ2-5; a weak D match, TRBD1 (6 bases). This CDR3 contains 15 residues. Germline CDR1 is LNHNV and CDR2 is YYDKDF (reference sequence). V lost 3 bases and J lost 1, with 12 bases in between. The CDR3 sequence: CATSRAGQFQETQYF. Here the CDR3 DNA reads TGTGCCACCAGCAGGGCCGGACAGTTCCAAGAGACCCAGTACTTC.

The V and J genes are TRBV29-1 and TRBJ2-7; unclear D gene. The CDR3 runs 13 residues. V was clipped by 3 bases and J by 4 bases, with 13 bases between them. Germline V lookup: CDR1 SQVTM, CDR2 ANQGSEA. The CDR3 nucleotides read TGCAGCGTTGATTTTGGGATAGGGTACGAGCAGTACTTC. Amino acid sequence: CSVDFGIGYEQYF.

For the CDR3, the DNA is TGTGCCAGCAGTTTTCCTGCGGGAGGATACAATGAGCAGTTCTTC. It translates to CASSFPAGGYNEQFF. V usage is TRBV28 and J usage is TRBJ2-1; 8 nucleotides agree with TRBD2. V lost 3 bases and J lost 4; bases outside the gene matches: 5. CDR1 and CDR2 from the germline V gene are MDHEN and SYDVKM. The CDR3 is made up of 15 amino acids.

J is TRBJ2-1 and V is TRBV11-2; perhaps TRBD2 as D (7 bases). Germline V gives CDR1 SGHAT, CDR2 FQNNGV. The CDR3 has 16 amino acids. The ends were cut back, 3 bases at V and 3 bases at J, with 15 bases in the middle. The CDR3 is CASSLGASGVYNEQFF. The CDR3 DNA sequence: TGTGCCAGCAGCTTGGGGGCTAGCGGAGTCTACAATGAGCAGTTCTTC.

This clone came up a few times. The gene calls are TRBV2 and TRBJ2-2; perhaps TRBD1 as D (6 bases). In germline, CDR1 is SNHLY, CDR2 FYNNEI. The V gene lost 0 bases and the J gene lost 6 bases, with 20 bases spanning the gap. This CDR3 comprises 18 residues. The CDR3 DNA reads TGTGCCAGCAGTGAAGCCCGTTCAATGACAGGTTATGCCGGGGAGCTGTTTTTT. Its translation: CASSEARSMTGYAGELFF.

This clone showed up just once. CDR3 loop: CASSLPGSHYEQYF. CDR3 nucleotide sequence: TGTGCCAGCAGCCTCCCCGGGAGCCACTACGAGCAGTACTTC. This rearrangement joins TRBV4-2 to TRBJ2-7; D may be TRBD2 (6 bases). V was trimmed by 4 bases and J by 3 bases, leaving 13 bases between them. The CDR3 contains 14 residues. Germline V lookup: CDR1 LGHNA, CDR2 YNFKEQ.

The chain links TRBV5-6 to TRBJ2-5; TRBD2 matches 10 bases. This CDR3 is 15 amino acids long. J lost 4 bases, V lost 1 base, and 4 bases had no gene match. The germline V gene encodes CDR1 SGHDT and CDR2 YYEEEE. This CDR3 is CASSLTSGAGETQYF. CDR3 DNA sequence: TGTGCCAGCAGCTTGACTAGCGGGGCGGGAGAGACCCAGTACTTC.

The chain has TRBV4-1 and TRBJ2-7; D gene ambiguous. The CDR3 is 15 amino acids. Trimming left V 1 base short and J 1 base short, with 11 bases between. Germline-derived CDR1 and CDR2 are MGHRA and YSYEKL. This chain's CDR3 is CASSQVDDASYEQYF. The DNA of the CDR3 is TGCGCCAGCAGCCAAGTCGACGACGCGTCCTACGAGCAGTACTTC.

The chain has TRBV13 and TRBJ2-5; 8 bases fit TRBD2. With the DNA end fitting TRBJ2-7 better, the J assignment may be wrong. The CDR3 has 13 residues. The germline V gene has CDR1 PRHDT and CDR2 FYEKMQ (reference sequence). The CDR3 sequence: CASSLADAYEQYF. The CDR3 DNA sequence: TGTGCCAGCTCACTAGCGGACGCCTACGAGCAGTACTTC.

The chain links TRBV5-1 to TRBJ2-7; TRBD2 might be the D (6 bases). CDR1 and CDR2 from the germline V gene are SGHRS and YFSETQ. V lost 0 bases to trimming and J lost 2 bases, with 9 bases between them. The CDR3 runs to 14 residues. The CDR3 region has the DNA TGCGCCAGCAGCTTGGAATCGGGGGCCTACGAGCAGTACTTC. This translates into CASSLESGAYEQYF.

The chain employs TRBV6-6 and TRBJ2-1; D ambiguous. Per the germline V gene, CDR1 is MNHNY and CDR2 is SVGAGI (reference sequence). Trimming removed 3 bases at V and 6 bases at J, with 9 bases between. The CDR3 extends over 13 amino acids. This CDR3 is CASSYESVNEQFF. The CDR3 DNA sequence: TGTGCCAGCAGTTATGAAAGCGTCAATGAGCAGTTCTTC.

This clone was recorded once. The CDR3 sequence: CASSHSQGTAAEQYF. In DNA form, the CDR3 reads TGCGCCAGCAGCCACTCCCAAGGGACAGCCGCCGAGCAGTACTTC. The chain combines TRBV4-1 with TRBJ2-7; 7 positions agree with TRBD1. Germline trimming cut 3 bases from V and 6 bases from J; bases unmatched to any gene: 11. Germline lookup yields CDR1 MGHRA and CDR2 YSYEKL. This CDR3 contains 15 residues.

This clone was seen once. The rearrangement uses TRBV19 and TRBJ2-7; 8 bases match TRBD1. This CDR3 is built from 14 residues. V shed 6 bases, J shed 4 bases, and the junction held 8 bases outside the gene matches. In germline, CDR1 is LNHDA, CDR2 SQIVND (reference sequence). DNA of the CDR3: TGTGCCAGTAGCCTTGGACAGGGTAGGTACGAGCAGTACTTC. It yields the protein CASSLGQGRYEQYF.